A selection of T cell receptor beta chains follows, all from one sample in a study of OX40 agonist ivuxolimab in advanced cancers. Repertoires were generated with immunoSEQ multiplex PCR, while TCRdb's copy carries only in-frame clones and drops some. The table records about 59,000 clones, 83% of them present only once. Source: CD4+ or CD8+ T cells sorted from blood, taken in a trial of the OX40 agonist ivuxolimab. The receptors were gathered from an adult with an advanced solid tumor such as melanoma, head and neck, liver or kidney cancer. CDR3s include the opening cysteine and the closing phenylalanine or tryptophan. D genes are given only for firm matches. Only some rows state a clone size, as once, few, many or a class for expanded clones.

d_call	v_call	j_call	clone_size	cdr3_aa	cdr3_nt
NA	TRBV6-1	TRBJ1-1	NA	CASSEALGGLKNTEAFF	TGTGCCAGCAGTGAAGCGCTGGGGGGGCTCAAGAACACTGAAGCTTTCTTT
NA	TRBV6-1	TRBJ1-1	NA	CASSVEPGEAFF	TGTGCCAGCAGTGTGGAGCCGGGGGAAGCTTTCTTT
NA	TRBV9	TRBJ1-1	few	CASSVSQGAGGLNTEAFF	TGTGCCAGCAGCGTTTCCCAGGGTGCGGGAGGACTGAACACTGAAGCTTTCTTT
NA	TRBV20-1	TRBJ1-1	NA	CSARGSTEAFF	TGCAGTGCTAGGGGGAGCACTGAAGCTTTCTTT
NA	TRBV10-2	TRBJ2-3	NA	CASSNPDTQYF	TGCGCCAGCAGCAACCCCGATACGCAGTATTTT
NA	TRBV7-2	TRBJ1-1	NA	CASSLGGHRNTEAFF	TGTGCCAGCAGCTTAGGAGGTCACCGGAACACTGAAGCTTTCTTT
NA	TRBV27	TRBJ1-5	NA	CASSLINSNQPQHF	TGTGCCAGCAGTTTAATTAATAGCAATCAGCCCCAGCATTTT
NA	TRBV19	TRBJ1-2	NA	CASSIVAAPNYGYTF	TGTGCCAGTAGTATAGTGGCAGCTCCTAACTATGGCTACACCTTC
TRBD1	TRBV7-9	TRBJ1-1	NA	CASSPQPGQGSNTEAFF	TGTGCCAGCAGCCCCCAACCGGGACAGGGCAGTAACACTGAAGCTTTCTTT
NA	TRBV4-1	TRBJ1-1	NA	CASSQVFLGRQNTEAFF	TGCGCCAGCAGCCAAGTTTTTCTAGGACGACAGAACACTGAAGCTTTCTTT
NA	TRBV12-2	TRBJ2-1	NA	CASRFGTLHRAGGRSSSYNEQFF	TGTGCAAGTCGCTTTGGGACTTTGCATCGGGCGGGGGGCCGAAGTAGCTCCTACAATGAGCAGTTCTTC
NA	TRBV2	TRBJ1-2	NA	CASAGSVYGYTF	TGTGCCAGCGCGGGCAGCGTCTATGGCTACACCTTC
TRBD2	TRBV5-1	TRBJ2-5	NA	CASRGGETQYF	TGCGCCAGCCGCGGGGGTGAGACCCAGTACTTC
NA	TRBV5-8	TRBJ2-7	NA	CASSGQSSYEQYF	TGTGCCAGCAGCGGACAGAGCTCCTACGAGCAGTACTTC
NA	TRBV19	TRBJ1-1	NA	CASSIGGGTEAFF	TGTGCCAGTAGTATTGGGGGAGGCACTGAAGCTTTCTTT
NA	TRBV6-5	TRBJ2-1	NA	CASSYSPTGVHNEQFF	TGTGCCAGCAGTTACTCCCCGACTGGTGTTCACAATGAGCAGTTCTTC
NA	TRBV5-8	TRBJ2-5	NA	CASRGRGALETQYF	TGTGCCAGCAGAGGAAGGGGGGCCCTGGAGACCCAGTACTTC
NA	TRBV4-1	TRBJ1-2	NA	CASSQAGGRVGYTF	TGCGCCAGCAGCCAAGCTGGGGGGCGGGTTGGCTACACCTTC
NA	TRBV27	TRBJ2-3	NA	CASRTRRGRFTDTQYF	TGTGCCAGCAGGACACGGAGGGGGCGTTTCACAGATACGCAGTATTTT
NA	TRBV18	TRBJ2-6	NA	CASSQSGQANVLTF	TGTGCCAGCTCACAGAGCGGACAGGCCAACGTCCTGACTTTC
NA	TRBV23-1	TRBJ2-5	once	CASSPTGKETQYF	TGCGCCAGCAGCCCGACAGGAAAAGAGACCCAGTACTTC
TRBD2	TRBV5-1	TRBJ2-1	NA	CASTVGGRNEQFF	TGCGCCAGCACAGTGGGAGGGCGCAATGAGCAGTTCTTC
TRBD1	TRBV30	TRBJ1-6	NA	CAWTGQLISSYNSPLHF	TGTGCCTGGACGGGACAGCTCATAAGCTCCTATAATTCACCCCTCCACTTT
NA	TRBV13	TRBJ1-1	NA	CASSLLFSNTEAFF	TGTGCCAGCAGCTTATTATTCTCGAACACTGAAGCTTTCTTT
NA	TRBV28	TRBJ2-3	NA	CASSFFIGLKNTDTQYF	TGTGCCAGCAGTTTTTTTATCGGACTAAAGAACACAGATACGCAGTATTTT
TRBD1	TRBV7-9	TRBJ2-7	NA	CASSSADRGPTYEQYF	TGTGCCAGCAGTTCCGCCGACAGGGGGCCTACCTACGAGCAGTACTTC
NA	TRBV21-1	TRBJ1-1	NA	CASSKETVTGQRKNTEAFF	TGTGCCAGCAGCAAAGAGACGGTGACGGGACAGAGAAAGAACACTGAAGCTTTCTTT
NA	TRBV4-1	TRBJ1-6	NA	CASSQEIGNSPLHF	TGCGCCAGCAGCCAAGAAATCGGGAACTCACCCCTCCACTTT
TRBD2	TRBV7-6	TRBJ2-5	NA	CASSLGGGVVETQYF	TGTGCCAGCAGCTTAGGGGGGGGAGTTGTGGAGACCCAGTACTTC
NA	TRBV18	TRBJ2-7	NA	CASSPILTDEQYF	TGCGCCAGCTCTCCTATCCTCACTGACGAGCAGTACTTC
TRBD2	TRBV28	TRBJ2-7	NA	CASGTKTSSSSYEQYF	TGTGCCAGCGGGACTAAGACTAGTTCAAGCTCCTACGAGCAGTACTTC
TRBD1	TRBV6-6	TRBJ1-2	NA	CASRKTGDHGYTF	TGTGCCAGCAGGAAGACAGGGGATCATGGCTACACCTTC
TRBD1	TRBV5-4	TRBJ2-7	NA	CASSLSDRGYEQYF	TGTGCCAGCAGCTTGTCGGACAGGGGCTACGAGCAGTACTTC
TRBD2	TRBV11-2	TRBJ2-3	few	CASSRGLAGGTDTQYF	TGTGCCAGCAGCCGTGGACTAGCGGGGGGCACAGATACGCAGTATTTT
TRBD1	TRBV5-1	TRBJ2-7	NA	CASRLGQGDDEQYF	TGCGCCAGCAGATTAGGACAGGGTGACGACGAGCAGTACTTC
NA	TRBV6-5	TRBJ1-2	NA	CASRTSDNGYGYTF	TGTGCCAGCCGAACCTCGGACAACGGCTATGGCTACACCTTC
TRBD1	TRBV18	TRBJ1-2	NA	CASSSGSPGTVGHYGYTF	TGTGCCAGCTCATCAGGGTCACCCGGGACAGTAGGCCACTATGGCTACACCTTC
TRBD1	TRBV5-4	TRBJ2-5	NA	CASRSPGQGVTQYF	TGTGCCAGCAGGTCACCTGGACAGGGGGTGACCCAGTACTTC
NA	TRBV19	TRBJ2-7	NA	CASSMKGSTTPRFYEQYF	TGTGCCAGTAGTATGAAGGGGTCAACCACCCCGCGCTTCTACGAGCAGTACTTC
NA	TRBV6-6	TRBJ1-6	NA	CASSSGGPGVHF	TGTGCCAGCAGTTCCGGGGGCCCGGGAGTCCACTTT
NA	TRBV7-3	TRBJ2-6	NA	CASSLTSGANVLTF	TGTGCCAGCAGCTTAACCTCTGGGGCCAACGTCCTGACTTTC
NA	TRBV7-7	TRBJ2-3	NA	CASSPGPRDTQYF	TGTGCCAGCAGCCCGGGACCGAGAGATACGCAGTATTTT
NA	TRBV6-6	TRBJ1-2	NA	CASIGAGEGYGYTF	TGTGCCAGCATTGGGGCAGGAGAGGGTTATGGCTACACCTTC
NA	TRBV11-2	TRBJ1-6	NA	CASSLFGMGKSPLHF	TGTGCCAGCAGCTTATTCGGCATGGGGAAGTCACCCCTCCACTTT
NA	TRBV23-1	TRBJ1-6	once	CASSQLAAERRVGSPLHF	TGCGCCAGCAGTCAATTAGCGGCGGAACGGCGGGTTGGTTCACCCCTCCACTTT
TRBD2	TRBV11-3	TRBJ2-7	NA	CASSLAGGIDEQYF	TGTGCCAGCAGCTTAGCGGGAGGGATTGACGAGCAGTACTTC
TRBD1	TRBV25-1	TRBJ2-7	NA	CASSPPGQGGEQYF	TGTGCCAGCTCTCCACCGGGACAGGGTGGCGAGCAGTACTTC
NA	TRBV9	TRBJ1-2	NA	CASSVRGRGGYTF	TGTGCCAGCAGCGTACGGGGGAGGGGTGGCTACACCTTC
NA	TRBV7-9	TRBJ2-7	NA	CASSRPGDPSYEQYF	TGTGCCAGCAGCCGCCCCGGGGACCCTTCCTACGAGCAGTACTTC